This TCR beta chain was recorded in a study of shared clonotypes between healthy human individuals. A split of CD4+ cells into CD45RA+ naive and CD45RA-negative memory subsets was performed. Clones were read by immunoSEQ multiplex PCR, and TCRdb kept only the in-frame ones, dropping some. The sample shows a few million clones, approximately 95% of them seen only once. This clone showed up just once. Its antigen is unidentified. The V and J ends lost 4 bases and 1 base respectively, with 11 bases between them. Germline-derived CDR1 and CDR2 are SGHRS and YFSETQ. CDR3 length equals 15 residues. General observations from the study: Roughly 5% was the fraction of naive CD4 clonotypes found shared across several donors.

This TCR was sampled from a man aged 18 to 29 in good health. Some clones in this sample may be carry-over from other donors' samples. The chain has TRBV5-1 and TRBJ1-4; possible D gene TRBD1, 5 bases. Source material: naive CD4+ T cells from PBMCs. Noted subset: CD45RA+ positively selected. The CDR3 DNA reads TGCGCCAGCAGCATCGCAGGGCTAACTAATGAAAAACTGTTTTTT. Encoded protein: CASSIAGLTNEKLFF.